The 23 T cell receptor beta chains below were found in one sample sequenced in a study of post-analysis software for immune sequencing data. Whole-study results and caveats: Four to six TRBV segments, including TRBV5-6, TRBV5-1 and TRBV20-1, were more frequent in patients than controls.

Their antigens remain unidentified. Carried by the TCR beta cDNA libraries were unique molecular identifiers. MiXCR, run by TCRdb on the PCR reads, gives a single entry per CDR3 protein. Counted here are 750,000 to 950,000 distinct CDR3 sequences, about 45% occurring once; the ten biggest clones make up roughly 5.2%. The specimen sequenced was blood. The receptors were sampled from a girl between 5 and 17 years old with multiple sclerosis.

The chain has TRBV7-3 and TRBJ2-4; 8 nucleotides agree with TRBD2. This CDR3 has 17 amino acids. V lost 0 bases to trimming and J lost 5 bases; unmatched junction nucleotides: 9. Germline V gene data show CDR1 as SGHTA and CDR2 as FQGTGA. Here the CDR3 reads CASSLTGAGGKENIQYF. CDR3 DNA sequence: TGTGCCAGCAGCTTAACGGGGGCGGGAGGCAAGGAAAACATTCAGTACTTC.

The CDR3 nucleotides are TGTGCCAGCAGTCCAGAAGACAGGGCAGCCTACGAGCAGTACTTC. Amino acid sequence: CASSPEDRAAYEQYF. V usage is TRBV28 and J usage is TRBJ2-7; TRBD1 matches at 7 bases. Trimming removed 5 bases from V and 2 bases from J; junction bases left unmatched: 9. This CDR3 spans 15 amino acids. Germline V gene lookup returns CDR1 MDHEN and CDR2 SYDVKM.

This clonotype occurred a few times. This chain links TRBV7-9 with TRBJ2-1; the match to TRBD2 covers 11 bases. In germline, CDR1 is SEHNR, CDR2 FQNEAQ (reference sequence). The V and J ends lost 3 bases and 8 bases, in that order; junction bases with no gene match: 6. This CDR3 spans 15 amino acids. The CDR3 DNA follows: TGTGCCAGCAGCTTTGAGGCTAGCGGGGGGTATGAGCAGTTCTTC. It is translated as CASSFEASGGYEQFF.

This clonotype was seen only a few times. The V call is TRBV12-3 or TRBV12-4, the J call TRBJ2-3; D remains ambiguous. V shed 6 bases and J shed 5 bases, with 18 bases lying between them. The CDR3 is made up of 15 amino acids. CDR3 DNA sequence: TGTGCCAGCAGCTTAAGCTCGACCGGCGGAGATACGCAGTATTTT. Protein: CASSLSSTGGDTQYF.

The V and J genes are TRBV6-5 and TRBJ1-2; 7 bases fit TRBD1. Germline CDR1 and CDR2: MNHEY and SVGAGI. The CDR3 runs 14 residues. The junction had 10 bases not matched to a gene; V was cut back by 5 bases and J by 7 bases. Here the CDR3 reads CASSADRSSPGYTF. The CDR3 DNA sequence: TGTGCCAGCAGTGCGGACAGGAGTTCTCCTGGCTACACCTTC.

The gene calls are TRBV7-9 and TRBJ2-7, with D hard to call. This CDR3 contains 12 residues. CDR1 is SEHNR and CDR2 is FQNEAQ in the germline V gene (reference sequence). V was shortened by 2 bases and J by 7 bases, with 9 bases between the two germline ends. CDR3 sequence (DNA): TGTGCCAGCAGCTTAACGTTTGAGGAGCAGTACTTC. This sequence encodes CASSLTFEEQYF.

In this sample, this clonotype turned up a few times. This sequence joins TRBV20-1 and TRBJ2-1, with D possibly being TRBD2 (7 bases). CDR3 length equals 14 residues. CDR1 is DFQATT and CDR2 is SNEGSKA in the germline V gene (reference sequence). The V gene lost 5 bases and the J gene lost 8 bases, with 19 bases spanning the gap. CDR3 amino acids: CSAGGAGIPHEQFF. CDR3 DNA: TGCAGTGCTGGGGGGGCGGGAATCCCCCATGAGCAGTTCTTC.

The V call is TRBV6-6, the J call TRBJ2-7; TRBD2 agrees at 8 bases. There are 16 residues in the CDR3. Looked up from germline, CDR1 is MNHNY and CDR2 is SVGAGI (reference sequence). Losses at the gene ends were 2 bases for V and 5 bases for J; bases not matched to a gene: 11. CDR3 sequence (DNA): TGTGCCAGCAGTTACCCTTCCCCTAGCGGGCAAGACGAGCAGTACTTC. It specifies CASSYPSPSGQDEQYF.

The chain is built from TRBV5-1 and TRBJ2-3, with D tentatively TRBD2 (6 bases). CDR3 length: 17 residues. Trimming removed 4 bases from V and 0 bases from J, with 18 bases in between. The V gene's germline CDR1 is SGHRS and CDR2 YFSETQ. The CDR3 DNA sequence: TGCGCCAGCAGCACCCGCCACGGGGGTGGTAGCACAGATACGCAGTATTTT. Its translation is CASSTRHGGGSTDTQYF.

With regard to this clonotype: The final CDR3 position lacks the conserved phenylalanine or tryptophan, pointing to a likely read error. CDR3 DNA sequence: TGTGCCAGCAGCTTAGACCCAACGTACTATGGCTACACCGTC. Protein product: CASSLDPTYYGYTV. This chain links TRBV11-1 with TRBJ1-2, with D unresolved. Trimming took 1 base from V and 3 from J, leaving 9 bases between them. This CDR3 spans 14 amino acids. Looked up from germline, CDR1 is SGHAT and CDR2 is FQDESV (reference sequence).

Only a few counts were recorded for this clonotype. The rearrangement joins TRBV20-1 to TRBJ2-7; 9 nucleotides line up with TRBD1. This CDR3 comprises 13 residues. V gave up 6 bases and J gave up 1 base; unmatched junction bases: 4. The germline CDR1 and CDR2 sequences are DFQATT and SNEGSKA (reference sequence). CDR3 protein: CSAFDRGSYEQYF. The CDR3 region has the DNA TGCAGTGCATTCGACAGGGGGTCCTACGAGCAGTACTTC.

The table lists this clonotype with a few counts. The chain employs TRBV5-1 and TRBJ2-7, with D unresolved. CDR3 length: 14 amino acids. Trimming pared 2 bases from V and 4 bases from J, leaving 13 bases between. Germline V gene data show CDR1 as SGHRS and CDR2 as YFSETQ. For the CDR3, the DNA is TGCGCCAGCAGCTTTGACAACCTCTCGTACGAGCAGTACTTC. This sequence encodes CASSFDNLSYEQYF.

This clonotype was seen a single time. DNA of the CDR3: TGCAGTGCTAGTCTGTCGGGGCGGGGAAATTCACCCCTCCACTTT. It is translated as CSASLSGRGNSPLHF. The V gene is TRBV20-1, the J gene TRBJ1-6; tentatively, D is TRBD1 (5 bases). Looked up from germline, CDR1 is DFQATT and CDR2 is SNEGSKA (reference sequence). Between the trimmed V and J ends, which lost 3 bases and 7 bases, there was a span of 16 bases. CDR3 size: 15 residues.

DNA of the CDR3: TGTGCCAGCAGCGTAGATGGGGCTGGGGGTGACACTGAAGCTTTCTTT. This codes for CASSVDGAGGDTEAFF. The rearrangement links TRBV9 to TRBJ1-1, with a possible D match to TRBD1 (5 bases). The V end was cut by 0 bases, the J end by 3 bases, with 15 bases between. CDR3 length equals 16 residues. Germline loops: CDR1 SGDLS, CDR2 YYNGEE.

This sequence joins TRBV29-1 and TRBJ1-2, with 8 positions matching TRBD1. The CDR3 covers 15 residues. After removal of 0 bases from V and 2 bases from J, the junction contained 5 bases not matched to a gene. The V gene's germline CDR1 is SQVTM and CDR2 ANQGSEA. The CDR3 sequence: CSVEETGDLNYGYTF. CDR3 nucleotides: TGCAGCGTTGAAGAGACAGGGGATTTAAACTATGGCTACACCTTC.

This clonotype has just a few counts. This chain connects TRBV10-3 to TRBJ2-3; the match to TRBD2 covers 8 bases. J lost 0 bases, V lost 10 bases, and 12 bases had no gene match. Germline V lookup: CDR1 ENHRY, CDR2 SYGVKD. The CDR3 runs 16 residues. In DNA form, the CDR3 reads TGTGCCACCCGGAGTAGCGGGGATTCTAGCACAGATACGCAGTATTTT. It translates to CATRSSGDSSTDTQYF.

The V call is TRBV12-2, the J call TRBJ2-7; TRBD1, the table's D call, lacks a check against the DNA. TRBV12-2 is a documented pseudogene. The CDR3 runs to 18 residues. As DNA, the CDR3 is TGTGCAAGTCGCCCATTGATTGGGGGGCTAGGGTATTCCTACGAGCAGTACTTC. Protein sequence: CASRPLIGGLGYSYEQYF.

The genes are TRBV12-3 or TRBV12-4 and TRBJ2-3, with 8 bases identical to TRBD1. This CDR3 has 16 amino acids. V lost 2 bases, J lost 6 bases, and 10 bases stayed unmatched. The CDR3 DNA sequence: TGTGCCAGCAGTTTATTTTCAGGACAGGGTCTCGATACGCAGTATTTT. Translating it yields CASSLFSGQGLDTQYF.

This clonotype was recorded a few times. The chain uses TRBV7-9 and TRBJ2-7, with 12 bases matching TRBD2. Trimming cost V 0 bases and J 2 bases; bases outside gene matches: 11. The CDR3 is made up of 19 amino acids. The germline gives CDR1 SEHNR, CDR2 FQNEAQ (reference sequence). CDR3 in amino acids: CASSLARLAGGPQTYEQYF. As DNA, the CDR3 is TGTGCCAGCAGCTTAGCGCGCCTAGCGGGAGGGCCTCAAACCTACGAGCAGTACTTC.

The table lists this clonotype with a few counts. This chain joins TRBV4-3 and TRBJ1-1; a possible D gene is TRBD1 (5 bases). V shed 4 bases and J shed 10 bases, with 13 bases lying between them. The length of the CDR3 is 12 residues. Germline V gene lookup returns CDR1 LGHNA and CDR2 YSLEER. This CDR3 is CASSPREGPAFF. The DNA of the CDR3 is TGCGCCAGCAGCCCCAGGGAAGGCCCAGCTTTCTTT.

The CDR3 region is CASSLGTGNAYEQYF. The CDR3 DNA is TGTGCCAGCAGTTTAGGGACAGGAAACGCCTACGAGCAGTACTTC. The V gene is TRBV12-3 or TRBV12-4, the J gene TRBJ2-4; TRBD1 agrees at 7 bases. The J call could be wrong; TRBJ2-7 is a better fit for the DNA end. The CDR3 consists of 15 residues.

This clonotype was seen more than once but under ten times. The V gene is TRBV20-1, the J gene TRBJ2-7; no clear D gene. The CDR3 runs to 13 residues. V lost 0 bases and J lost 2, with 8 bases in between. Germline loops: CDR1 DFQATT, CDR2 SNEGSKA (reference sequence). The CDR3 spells CSAREATTYEQYF. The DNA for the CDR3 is TGCAGTGCTAGAGAGGCTACTACCTACGAGCAGTACTTC.

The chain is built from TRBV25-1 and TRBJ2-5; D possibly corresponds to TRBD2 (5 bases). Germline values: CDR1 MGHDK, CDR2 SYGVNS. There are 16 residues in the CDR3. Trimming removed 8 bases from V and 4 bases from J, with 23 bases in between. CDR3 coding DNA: TGTGCCAGCGGTGCGGACTCGGGTGGTGGGAGAGAGACCCAGTACTTC. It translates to CASGADSGGGRETQYF.